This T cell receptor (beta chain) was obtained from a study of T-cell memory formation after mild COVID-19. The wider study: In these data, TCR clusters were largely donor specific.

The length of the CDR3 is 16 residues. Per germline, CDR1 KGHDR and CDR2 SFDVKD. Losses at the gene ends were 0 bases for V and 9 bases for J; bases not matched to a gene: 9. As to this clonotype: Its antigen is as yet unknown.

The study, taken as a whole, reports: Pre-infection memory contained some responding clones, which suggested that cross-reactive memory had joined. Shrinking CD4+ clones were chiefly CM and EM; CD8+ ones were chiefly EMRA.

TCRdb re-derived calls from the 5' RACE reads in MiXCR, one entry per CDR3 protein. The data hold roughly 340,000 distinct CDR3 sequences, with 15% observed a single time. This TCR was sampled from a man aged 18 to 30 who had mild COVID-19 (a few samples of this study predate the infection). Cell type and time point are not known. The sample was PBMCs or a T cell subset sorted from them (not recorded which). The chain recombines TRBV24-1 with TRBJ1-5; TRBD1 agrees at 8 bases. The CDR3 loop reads CATSDLGQGAFRPQHF. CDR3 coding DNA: TGTGCCACCAGTGATTTGGGGCAGGGGGCATTTCGGCCCCAGCATTTT.